Listed below are T cell receptor beta chains from one sample, sequenced in a study of T cells in tumors after PD-1 blockade. The assay was immunoSEQ multiplex PCR, and TCRdb's table has in-frame clones only and misses some. The sample includes some 7,200 clones, around 69% of them seen just once. This material consisted of tumor tissue, taken after anti-PD-1 treatment. The receptors stem from a human donor with basal cell carcinoma. The CDR3 runs from the conserved cysteine through the conserved F or W. Fields, in order: clone size, J gene, D gene, V gene, CDR3 protein, CDR3 DNA. The D gene is left open where the match is weak. Not every row has a clone size; where given, it reads once, few, many or a size class.

>-|TRBJ2-2|-|TRBV24-1
CATSDGHNTGELFF
TGTGCCACCAGTGACGGACACAACACCGGGGAGCTGTTTTTT
>-|TRBJ2-7|-|TRBV5-6
CASSATGFYEQYF
TGTGCCAGCAGCGCAACAGGGTTCTACGAGCAGTACTTC
>medium-sized|TRBJ2-7|TRBD1|TRBV5-4
CASSTGGSVVQYF
TGTGCCAGCAGTACAGGGGGCAGTGTTGTGCAGTACTTC
>once|TRBJ1-6|-|TRBV21-1
CASSKGRGRSSYNSPLHF
TGTGCCAGCAGCAAAGGCCGTGGCAGGAGCTCCTATAATTCACCCCTCCACTTT
>-|TRBJ2-3|-|TRBV4-3
CASSQATVGTDTQYF
TGCGCCAGCAGCCAAGCTACCGTGGGCACAGATACGCAGTATTTT
>-|TRBJ2-3|-|TRBV4-2
CASSQVRATLGTDTQYF
TGTGCCAGCAGCCAAGTGAGAGCAACCTTGGGCACAGATACGCAGTATTTT
>-|TRBJ2-1|-|TRBV27
CASSFRTPPYNEQFF
TGTGCCAGCAGTTTTAGGACCCCACCCTACAATGAGCAGTTCTTC
>-|TRBJ2-7|-|TRBV5-5
CASSFREYYEQYF
TGTGCCAGCAGCTTTCGGGAGTACTACGAGCAGTACTTC
>-|TRBJ2-1|-|TRBV5-4
CASKAGHTSSYNEQFF
TGTGCCAGCAAGGCGGGACATACGAGCTCCTACAATGAGCAGTTCTTC
>-|TRBJ2-2|-|TRBV9
CASSGQLASGELFF
TGTGCCAGCAGCGGACAACTAGCATCCGGGGAGCTGTTTTTT
>-|TRBJ1-1|-|TRBV19
CASSMGENTEAFF
TGTGCCAGTAGTATGGGCGAGAACACTGAAGCTTTCTTT
>-|TRBJ2-6|-|TRBV19
CASSIDHGGSPGANVLTF
TGTGCCAGTAGTATAGATCACGGAGGCAGTCCTGGGGCCAACGTCCTGACTTTC
>large|TRBJ2-7|-|TRBV10-3
CAISGGNEQYF
TGTGCCATCAGTGGAGGTAACGAGCAGTACTTC
>-|TRBJ2-2|-|TRBV13
CASGQGKRSGELFF
TGTGCCAGCGGGCAGGGGAAAAGATCCGGGGAGCTGTTTTTT
>-|TRBJ1-2|-|TRBV14
CASSQERRAYGYTF
TGTGCCAGCAGCCAAGAACGGCGGGCCTATGGCTACACCTTC
>-|TRBJ2-7|TRBD2|TRBV28
CASSLWGSGLSSYEQYF
TGTGCCAGCAGCCTTTGGGGTAGCGGGCTATCCTCCTACGAGCAGTACTTC
>-|TRBJ2-1|TRBD2|TRBV5-1
CASSLEGLAPDEQFF
TGCGCCAGCAGCTTGGAGGGACTAGCCCCCGATGAGCAGTTCTTC
>-|TRBJ2-1|-|TRBV4-3
CASSQELRGRGAYNEQFF
TGCGCCAGCAGCCAAGAATTAAGGGGGCGGGGAGCCTACAATGAGCAGTTCTTC
>-|TRBJ2-5|-|TRBV5-5
CASSFTGTETQYF
TGTGCCAGCAGCTTTACAGGGACGGAGACCCAGTACTTC
>-|TRBJ2-7|-|TRBV6-4
CASTKVGYFYEQYF
TGTGCCAGCACGAAAGTTGGTTACTTCTACGAGCAGTACTTC
>-|TRBJ2-1|-|TRBV6-5
CASSPRDQFF
TGTGCCAGCAGTCCCCGGGACCAGTTCTTC
>-|TRBJ1-2|-|TRBV6-5
CASTPRRGLGYTF
TGTGCCAGCACCCCGAGGAGGGGACTGGGCTACACCTTC
>once|TRBJ2-1|TRBD1|TRBV7-2
CASSSYRGQGYNEQFF
TGTGCCAGCAGCTCCTACCGGGGACAGGGGTACAATGAGCAGTTCTTC
>-|TRBJ2-7|TRBD1|TRBV5-5
CASSLGSGQGYGEQYF
TGTGCCAGCAGCTTGGGGTCCGGACAGGGGTATGGGGAGCAGTACTTC
>-|TRBJ2-3|-|TRBV6-5
CASSYSPFDTQYF
TGTGCCAGCAGTTACTCGCCGTTCGATACGCAGTATTTT
>-|TRBJ1-3|TRBD1|TRBV5-1
CASSPDPGQISGNTIYF
TGCGCCAGCAGCCCCGATCCGGGACAGATCTCTGGAAACACCATATATTTT
>-|TRBJ2-7|-|TRBV21-1
CASSFGRILQNSYEQYF
TGTGCCAGCAGCTTCGGGCGGATCTTACAGAACTCCTACGAGCAGTACTTC
>-|TRBJ1-1|TRBD1|TRBV6-4
CASSLGTGGQAFF
TGTGCCAGCAGTCTGGGGACAGGGGGCCAAGCTTTCTTT
>-|TRBJ2-5|-|TRBV19
CASSFTSRETQYF
TGTGCCAGTAGCTTTACTAGCCGGGAGACCCAGTACTTC
>-|TRBJ2-2|-|TRBV7-3
CASSHYANTGELFF
TGTGCCAGCAGCCACTATGCGAACACCGGGGAGCTGTTTTTT
>-|TRBJ2-5|-|TRBV7-2
CASSLERGGGETQYF
TGTGCCAGCAGCTTAGAACGAGGGGGGGGAGAGACCCAGTACTTC
>-|TRBJ2-3|TRBD2|TRBV5-6
CASSLWLAGGQSDTQYF
TGTGCCAGCAGCTTATGGCTAGCGGGGGGCCAATCAGATACGCAGTATTTT
>-|TRBJ1-4|-|TRBV29-1
CSVERADNEKLFF
TGCAGCGTTGAACGGGCCGACAATGAAAAACTGTTTTTT
>-|TRBJ1-6|-|TRBV19
CASTPPVGSPLHF
TGTGCCAGTACCCCCCCCGTCGGTTCACCCCTCCACTTT
>-|TRBJ2-2|-|TRBV28
CASSLQRPGELFF
TGTGCCAGCAGCCTCCAGAGGCCCGGGGAGCTGTTTTTT
>medium-sized|TRBJ1-2|TRBD1|TRBV7-6
CASSPGTGASLYGYTF
TGTGCCAGCAGCCCGGGGACAGGGGCGAGTCTCTATGGCTACACCTTC
>-|TRBJ2-3|-|TRBV29-1
CSVRAESTDTQYF
TGCAGCGTTCGAGCGGAGAGCACAGATACGCAGTATTTT
>-|TRBJ2-5|-|TRBV7-9
CASSLAGLETQYF
TGTGCCAGCAGCTTAGCGGGTTTGGAGACCCAGTACTTC
>-|TRBJ2-7|TRBD2|TRBV3-1/TRBV3-2
CASSEAGGREQYF
TGTGCCAGCAGTGAGGCGGGGGGGCGAGAGCAGTACTTC
>-|TRBJ1-3|TRBD1|TRBV6-1
CASSGHGTGTGNTIYF
TGTGCCAGCAGTGGACATGGGACAGGGACCGGAAACACCATATATTTT
>-|TRBJ1-1|TRBD1|TRBV6-6
CASRQGAGTEAFF
TGTGCCAGCAGACAGGGGGCCGGCACTGAAGCTTTCTTT
>-|TRBJ1-2|-|TRBV2
CASRIRQDGYTF
TGTGCCAGCAGGATTAGGCAGGATGGCTACACCTTC
>medium-sized|TRBJ1-2|-|TRBV7-9
CASSTSAAQGGYTF
TGTGCCAGCAGCACCAGCGCGGCCCAGGGTGGCTACACCTTC
>-|TRBJ2-2|-|TRBV12-2
CASRLLTSDTGELFF
TGTGCAAGTCGCCTTCTGACTAGCGATACCGGGGAGCTGTTTTTT